This passage covers 20 T cell receptor beta chains from one sample sequenced in a study of tumor and adjacent non-tumor tissue in lung cancer. TCRbeta libraries were built with three rounds of nested PCR, modified from ARM-PCR. Each CDR3 protein gets one entry after TCRdb re-called the multiplex PCR reads with MiXCR. The data hold 90,000 to 120,000 distinct CDR3 sequences, with approximately 60% observed a single time. RNA was extracted from bulk tissue without any cell sorting. Distant lung tissue was collected more than 3 cm away from the tumor edge. The sample consisted of distant non-tumor lung tissue. These receptors were obtained from a man aged 25 to 45 with non-small cell lung cancer.

This clonotype has just a few counts. This chain links TRBV13 with TRBJ2-7, with 7 positions matching TRBD2. The V gene's germline CDR1 is PRHDT and CDR2 FYEKMQ (reference sequence). The J segment lost 2 bases and the V segment lost 5 bases, leaving 3 bases of the junction unmatched. The CDR3 runs 13 residues. The CDR3 reads CASSGGGAYEQYF. The DNA of the CDR3 is TGTGCCAGCAGCGGGGGGGGGGCCTACGAGCAGTACTTC.

V is TRBV7-3 and J is TRBJ2-1; TRBD2 is a possible D gene (5 bases). This CDR3 is built from 15 residues. With 0 bases removed from V and 4 bases from J, the gap between germline ends came to 10 bases. Per the germline V gene, CDR1 is SGHTA and CDR2 is FQGTGA. CDR3 nucleotide sequence: TGTGCCAGCAGCTTAACGGGAGATTCATACAATGAGCAGTTCTTC. Translating it yields CASSLTGDSYNEQFF.

On this clonotype: The junction departs from germline at one end; a sequencing error may be responsible. The gene calls are TRBV6-5 and TRBJ2-1; tentative D call: TRBD2 (7 bases). From germline, CDR1 is MNHEY and CDR2 SVGAGI. The CDR3 covers 13 residues. CDR3 sequence reads: CAGRDTGGSEQFF. In nucleotides, the CDR3 is TGTGCCGGCAGGGACACTGGCGGGAGTGAGCAGTTCTTC.

The chain couples TRBV7-8 to TRBJ2-7; a possible D gene is TRBD1 (6 bases). There are 15 residues in the CDR3. Germline V gene sequence: CDR1 SGHVS, CDR2 FQNEAQ. Trimming removed 5 bases at V and 4 bases at J, with 18 bases between. The CDR3 DNA reads as TGTGCCAGCAGCCTCGCCCCGGGACAAGGGTACGAGCAGTACGTC. It specifies CASSLAPGQGYEQYV.

This clonotype was picked up many times. V gene TRBV6-1 combines with J gene TRBJ2-7; 8 bases are shared with TRBD2. The J segment lost 2 bases and the V segment lost 8 bases, leaving 2 bases of the junction unmatched. From germline, CDR1 is MNHNS and CDR2 SASEGT. CDR3 size: 12 residues. CDR3 sequence: CASEGLAYEQYF. CDR3 DNA: TGTGCCAGCGAGGGACTAGCCTACGAGCAGTACTTC.

Points on this clonotype: This may arise from a read error, as a much more abundant clone is one base away. This rearrangement joins TRBV5-1 to TRBJ2-7, with 11 nucleotides matching TRBD1. Germline CDR1 reads SGHRS; CDR2 reads YFSETQ. The CDR3 has 15 amino acids. CDR3 sequence: CPSSLDRGQLYEQYF. CDR3 nucleotides: TGCCCCAGCAGCTTGGACAGGGGGCAGCTCTACGAGCAGTACTTC.

CDR3 nucleotides: TGTGCCAGCAGCTTAGCGGGAGGGGGCGAGCAGTACTTC. Translated, it gives CASSLAGGGEQYF. The rearrangement joins TRBV7-3 to TRBJ2-7; TRBD2 aligns across 9 bases. The CDR3 loop spans 13 amino acids. V was pared by 2 bases and J by 6 bases, with 2 bases of the junction left unmatched. Germline values: CDR1 SGHTA, CDR2 FQGTGA.

This clonotype was detected many times. The chain uses TRBV20-1 and TRBJ2-7; 12 bases line up with TRBD1. CDR3 length equals 15 residues. CDR1 is DFQATT, CDR2 SNEGSKA, per germline (reference sequence). The trim removed 5 bases at V and 0 bases at J, leaving 5 bases unmatched. CDR3 in DNA: TGCAGTGCTTCCGGGACAGGGGGCTTCTCCTACGAGCAGTACTTC. Encoded protein: CSASGTGGFSYEQYF.

With regard to this clonotype: A read error may account for a junction end that differs from germline. The chain couples TRBV11-2 to TRBJ2-5; TRBD2 aligns across 9 bases. The CDR3 runs 15 residues. CDR1 SGHAT and CDR2 FQNNGV come from the germline V gene. CDR3 bases: TGTGCGAGCAGCCCGGGAATAGCGGGAGTAGAGACCCAGTACTTC. It translates to CASSPGIAGVETQYF.

By share, this clonotype ranks as medium-sized. The chain links TRBV11-3 to TRBJ2-7; no clear D. The CDR3 length is 10 residues. Trimming left V 6 bases short and J 2 bases short, with 2 bases between. CDR1 SGHNT and CDR2 YENEEA come from the germline V gene. CDR3 DNA sequence: TGTGCCAGCAGGACCTACGAGCAGTACTTC. Translation: CASRTYEQYF.

This clonotype was counted between two and nine times. A read error is likely, as this CDR3 ends without the conserved phenylalanine or tryptophan. The chain combines TRBV11-2 with TRBJ2-1, with a possible D match to TRBD2 (6 bases). This CDR3 is 16 amino acids long. The germline CDR1 and CDR2 sequences are SGHAT and FQNNGV. V was trimmed by 4 bases and J by 8 bases, leaving 21 bases between them. The CDR3 is CASSSGMGWGEDEQFS. In nucleotides, the CDR3 is TGTGCCAGCAGCTCGGGCATGGGTTGGGGGGAAGATGAGCAGTTCTCC.

Concerning this clonotype itself: As the CDR3 is not closed by the conserved phenylalanine or tryptophan, this likely results from a read error. The CDR3 sequence is CTSSLPPRDRVNQPQHL. The CDR3 DNA sequence: TGTACCAGCAGCTTACCCCCCCGGGACAGGGTTAATCAGCCCCAGCATTTG. This chain joins TRBV11-3 and TRBJ1-5, with 9 nucleotides matching TRBD1. Per the germline V gene, CDR1 is SGHNT and CDR2 is YENEEA. There are 17 residues in the CDR3.

About this clonotype itself: At one end, the junction sequence differs from germline, possibly due to a read error. The rearrangement uses TRBV6-6 and TRBJ2-3; 11 positions match TRBD2. Germline V lookup: CDR1 MNHNY, CDR2 SVGAGI (reference sequence). The CDR3 extends over 18 amino acids. The CDR3 loop reads CASSPWVAGGLGTGTQYF. The CDR3, as DNA: TGTGCCAGTAGCCCCTGGGTAGCGGGGGGGCTGGGCACAGGTACGCAGTATTTT.

This chain links TRBV11-2 with TRBJ2-1, with TRBD2 matching over 9 bases. J was trimmed by 15 bases and V by 5 bases; bases with no gene match: 17. The CDR3 is 15 amino acids. Germline V gene data show CDR1 as SGHAT and CDR2 as FQNNGV. The CDR3 is CASSRQRGVWNEWFF. For the CDR3, the DNA is TGTGCCAGCAGCCGACAGCGGGGGGTATGGAATGAGTGGTTCTTC.

As regards this clonotype: One end of the junction is discordant with germline, which a read error may explain. This chain links TRBV6-2 or TRBV6-3 with TRBJ2-3, with 7 bases identical to TRBD1. The germline gives CDR1 MNHEY, CDR2 SVGEGT. The CDR3 runs 15 residues. CDR3 sequence reads: CASSPPRDSKNTQYF. CDR3 coding DNA: TGTGCCAGCAGTCCCCCTCGGGACAGCAAGAATACCCAGTATTTT.

A word on this clonotype: An end of the junction differs from the germline gene, which may be a read error. The chain combines TRBV11-3 with TRBJ2-7; D is possibly TRBD2 (6 bases). The CDR3 has 13 residues. CDR1 is SGHNT and CDR2 is YENEEA in the germline V gene. In nucleotides, the CDR3 is TGTGCCAGCAGCCGTACAGTGGACTACGAGCAATACTTC. Protein product: CASSRTVDYEQYF.

On this clonotype: Compared with germline, one end of the junction differs, possibly owing to a read error. The V and J genes are TRBV6-6 and TRBJ2-7, with a weak D call TRBD2 (5 bases). This CDR3 comprises 13 residues. In germline, CDR1 is MNHNY, CDR2 SVGAGI (reference sequence). The CDR3 DNA follows: TGTGCAAGCAGCGGCCATGTCGTGCACGAGCAGTACTTC. Translated, it gives CASSGHVVHEQYF.

Comments on this clonotype: At one end the junction does not follow the germline gene, possibly because of a read error. The gene calls are TRBV13 and TRBJ2-1, with 14 positions matching TRBD2. CDR1 and CDR2 from the germline V gene are PRHDT and FYEKMQ (reference sequence). CDR3 length: 18 amino acids. This chain's CDR3 is CASSQLGTSGSSYNELFF. The DNA for the CDR3 is TGTGCCAGCAGCCAATTAGGGACTAGCGGGAGCTCCTACAACGAGCTGTTCTTC.

To note about this clonotype: An end of the junction differs from the germline gene, which may be a read error. The V gene is TRBV11-2, the J gene TRBJ1-1, with a possible D match to TRBD1 (5 bases). Germline assignment: CDR1 SGHAT and CDR2 FQNNGV. The CDR3 loop spans 15 amino acids. The CDR3: CAGSLMYRPGAEVFF. The CDR3 DNA follows: TGTGCCGGCAGCTTAATGTACCGCCCCGGGGCTGAAGTTTTCTTT.

A note on this clonotype: One end of the junction fails to match germline, which may point to a read error. This rearrangement joins TRBV29-1 to TRBJ2-7; D may be TRBD2 (6 bases). The CDR3 sequence is 12 residues long. CDR1 is SQVTM and CDR2 is ANQGSEA in the germline V gene. CDR3 in DNA: TGCGGCGTTGAATTTAGCGGTACGGGGCAGTACTTC. Protein product: CGVEFSGTGQYF.